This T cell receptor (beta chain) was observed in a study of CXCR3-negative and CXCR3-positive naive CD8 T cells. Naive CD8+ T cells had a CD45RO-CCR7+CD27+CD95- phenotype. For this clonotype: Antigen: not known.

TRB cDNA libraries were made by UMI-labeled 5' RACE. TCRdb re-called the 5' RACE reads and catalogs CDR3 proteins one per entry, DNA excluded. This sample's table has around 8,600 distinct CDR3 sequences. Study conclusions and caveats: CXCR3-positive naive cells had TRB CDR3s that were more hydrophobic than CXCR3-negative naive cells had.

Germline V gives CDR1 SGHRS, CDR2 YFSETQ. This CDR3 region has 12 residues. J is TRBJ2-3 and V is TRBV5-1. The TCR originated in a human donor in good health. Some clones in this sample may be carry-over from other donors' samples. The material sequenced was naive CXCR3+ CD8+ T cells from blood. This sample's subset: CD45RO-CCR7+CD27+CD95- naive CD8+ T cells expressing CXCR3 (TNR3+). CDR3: CASSFETDTQYF.